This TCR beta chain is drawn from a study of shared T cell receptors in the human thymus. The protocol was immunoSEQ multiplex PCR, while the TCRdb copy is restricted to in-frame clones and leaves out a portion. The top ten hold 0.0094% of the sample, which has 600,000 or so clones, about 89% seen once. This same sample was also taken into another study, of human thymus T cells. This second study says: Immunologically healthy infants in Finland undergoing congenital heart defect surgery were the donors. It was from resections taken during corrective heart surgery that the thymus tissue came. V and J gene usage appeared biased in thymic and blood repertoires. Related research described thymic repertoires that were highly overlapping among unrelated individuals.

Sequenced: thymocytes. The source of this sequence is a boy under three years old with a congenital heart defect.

The CDR3 region is CASSPVNGASQETQYF. CDR3 coding DNA: TGTGCCAGCTCACCAGTGAACGGAGCGAGCCAAGAGACCCAGTACTTC. This chain links TRBV18 with TRBJ2-5; D is uncertain. The germline V and J ends were trimmed by 2 bases and 1 base, with 14 bases remaining between them. Germline lookup yields CDR1 KGHSH and CDR2 LQKENI. The CDR3 has 16 residues.